What follows are 10 T cell receptor beta chains derived from one specimen sequenced in a study of PD-1 blockade in classical Hodgkin lymphoma. Measured with immunoSEQ multiplex PCR; TCRdb has only the in-frame clones, and not every one. The top ten hold about 2.9% of the sample, which has 85,000 to 90,000 clones, approximately 90% seen once. Time point denoted: cycle 4 day 1 (C4D1), after 5 to 7 weeks of nivolumab. No patient escaped relapse after autologous stem cell transplantation, and brentuximab vedotin exposure varied. This specimen consisted of peripheral blood mononuclear cells (PBMCs), obtained before the fourth cycle of nivolumab. Receptors originate from a human donor with classical Hodgkin lymphoma.

The chain recombines TRBV29-1 with TRBJ1-2, with D possibly TRBD1 on 5 matching bases. Germline CDR1 SQVTM, CDR2 ANQGSEA. The CDR3 spans 12 residues. Trimming left V 5 bases short and J 0 bases short, with 7 bases between. CDR3 in amino acids: CSVRGTNYGYTF. The CDR3 DNA reads TGCAGCGTTCGGGGGACTAACTATGGCTACACCTTC.

The genes are TRBV5-1 and TRBJ2-2, with D perhaps matching TRBD2 (6 bases). This CDR3 region has 15 residues. Germline V gives CDR1 SGHRS, CDR2 YFSETQ. The ends were cut back, 2 bases at V and 6 bases at J, with 14 bases in the middle. The CDR3 region has the DNA TGCGCCAGCAGCTTTGAAGTCAGGGACTCCGGGGAGCTGTTTTTT. This codes for CASSFEVRDSGELFF.

The chain uses TRBV29-1 and TRBJ2-2; TRBD2 aligns across 13 bases. The CDR3 loop spans 17 amino acids. CDR1 and CDR2 (germline): SQVTM, ANQGSEA. V lost 4 bases, J lost 4 bases, and 9 bases stayed unmatched. The CDR3 loop is CSVVRLAGGGVTGELFF. CDR3 nucleotide sequence: TGCAGCGTTGTACGACTAGCGGGGGGAGGGGTCACCGGGGAGCTGTTTTTT.

The rearrangement uses TRBV21-1 and TRBJ1-2; the D call TRBD1 from the table was never checked on the DNA. TRBV21-1 corresponds to a pseudogene. The CDR3 has 13 amino acids. For the CDR3, the DNA is TGTGCCAGCACCTCTACAGGGAGCTATGGCTACACCTTC. It specifies CASTSTGSYGYTF.

This chain uses TRBV5-4 with TRBJ2-2; D not certain. There are 12 residues in the CDR3. V was cut by 4 bases and J by 6 bases, with 7 bases left in between. Germline V gene sequence: CDR1 SGHNT, CDR2 YYREEE (reference sequence). CDR3 protein: CASSHPSGELFF. In nucleotides, the CDR3 is TGTGCCAGCAGCCACCCCTCCGGGGAGCTGTTTTTT.

This clone was seen just once. The sample has other DNA sequences that encode this CDR3 too. The V call is TRBV28, the J call TRBJ2-5; D not resolved. The J call may be faulty, since TRBJ2-7 better matches the DNA end. The germline gives CDR1 MDHEN, CDR2 SYDVKM. The CDR3 is made up of 11 amino acids. The CDR3, as DNA: TGTGCCAGCAGTTTCGCTTACGAGCAGTACTTC. It yields the protein CASSFAYEQYF.

The chain recombines TRBV10-1 with TRBJ1-5; D unclear. The CDR3 extends over 12 amino acids. CDR1 and CDR2 from the germline V gene are WNHNN and SYGVQD (reference sequence). Trimming cost V 4 bases and J 6 bases, with 7 bases left between them. Written as DNA, the CDR3 is TGCGCCAGCAGTGGGCGAAGTCAGCCCCAGCATTTT. This translates into CASSGRSQPQHF.

This chain uses TRBV9 with TRBJ2-7; unclear D gene. The V gene's germline CDR1 is SGDLS and CDR2 YYNGEE. The CDR3 runs 13 residues. The germline V and J ends were trimmed by 0 bases and 0 bases, with 4 bases remaining between them. The CDR3 here is CASSVESSYEQYF. The CDR3 region has the DNA TGTGCCAGCAGCGTAGAAAGCTCCTACGAGCAGTACTTC.

The chain recombines TRBV7-3 with TRBJ2-3; D is unclear. This CDR3 is 14 amino acids long. Germline assignment: CDR1 SGHTA and CDR2 FQGTGA. Trimming left V 8 bases short and J 2 bases short, with 14 bases between. CDR3: CASGYRRPTDTQYF. CDR3 nucleotide sequence: TGTGCCAGCGGTTACCGAAGGCCCACAGATACGCAGTATTTT.

The chain has TRBV4-3 and TRBJ1-1, with TRBD1 matching 11 bases. Germline V gene data show CDR1 as LGHNA and CDR2 as YSLEER. The CDR3 has 15 residues. With 4 bases clipped from V and 4 bases from J, the junction kept 5 bases outside the gene matches. The DNA of the CDR3 is TGCGCCAGCAGCCGTCCCGGGACAGGGGGCACTGAAGCTTTCTTT. As protein: CASSRPGTGGTEAFF.